This section outlines one T cell receptor beta chain sequence together with its context. In its sample, this clone was seen a few times. Its antigen is still unknown. No base qualities exist here, and no much larger clone lies one base off it. This entry belongs to a study of shared clonotypes between healthy human individuals (dated by TCRdb to about 2020). General notes on the study: Two women and a few men aged 18 to 49 years were included in the cohort. For each donor, CD4 naive and CD4 memory were each run on three plates, CD8 naive on two plates, and CD8 memory on one plate. Blood TCR repertoires of a handful of healthy adults were deeply sequenced to estimate repertoire size and the extent of clonotype sharing between individuals. Different laboratories and diverse techniques were used to prepare libraries and sequence TCR repertoires, to increase sequencing depth and limit assay-specific biases. Each donor's leukapheresis produced roughly between about 0.9 and 9.5 billion PBMCs. Overall study outcomes, separate from this receptor: When several donors were compared, the shared fraction of clonotypes was 5% to 6.5% for naive CD4, around 4% for naive CD8, 2% to 2.5% for memory CD4, and around 0.4% for memory CD8. Even with the large sequencing depth, rarefaction of the sorted-subset datasets indicated that sequencing was incomplete. Pairwise subsampling indicated that sequencing depth was expected to affect the degree of clonotype sharing among donors. Naive subsets generally had larger estimated clonotype richness than memory subsets did. The small number of donors limited the genetic and exposure-history diversity represented. Compared with non-shared clonotypes, the clonotypes found in all four sorted-subset donors had higher generation probabilities. Sampling was limited to blood, and TCR repertoires in tissue likely differ from TCR repertoires in blood.

The junction carries 15 bases between V and J, which are trimmed by 0 bases and 3 bases respectively. As encoded in the germline V gene, CDR1 is MGHRA while CDR2 is YSYEKL. Counted from cysteine to phenylalanine, this CDR3 has 16 amino acids. Of all the DNA, just the CDR3 is kept, 48 bases in frame from base 1. TCR CDR3 regions were amplified from genomic DNA by multiplex PCR using the deep immunoSEQ assay. Extracted genomic DNA from each cell subset was spread evenly across all wells of several immunoSEQ 96-well plates, with each plate serving as a replicate. Each replicate PCR for sorted subsets received 150 to 250 ng genomic DNA, equal to roughly 30,000 T cell genomes. Purified libraries were quantified with a Qubit 3.0 fluorometer, sized on a Bioanalyzer 2100, and re-quantified with the KAPA Library Quantification kit. Every immunoSEQ 96-well plate was sequenced on a dedicated single-read 150-cycle Illumina NextSeq 550 flow cell. For the original study's pipeline: Because the immunoSEQ output held only junctional sequences and lacked quality scores, the filtering could not match the filtering applied to full-length reads. Sequences were annotated with PyIR, a Python wrapper for IgBLAST v1.9, and V/J genes and CDR3 were assigned using IMGT germline references. Reads with weak V/J assignments (E-value above 1e-6), missing CDR3, stop codons, out-of-frame junctions, or ambiguous translated residues were removed. V3J clonotypes were defined as sequences sharing an identical inferred V gene, J gene, and CDR3 amino acid sequence. The percentage overlap between two repertoires was calculated by dividing the number of shared unique clonotypes by the size of the smaller repertoire. Repertoire richness was assessed with RTK rarefaction, the Chao1 estimator, and Recon v2.1 estimates of unobserved clonotypes. For all TCRbeta clonotypes obtained by the gDNA method from several donors, generation probabilities were computed with OLGA. What TCRdb holds here is the immuneACCESS table cut down to in-frame rearrangements. Part of the clones is not present; checked against another copy, under half of the missing clones reflect an unresolved V gene, and the others are unexplained. V, J and clone size derive from that table, while D and trimming were established from the DNA sequence. In all, the sample holds 900,000 to 1,200,000 clones, and around three quarters of those were seen once. Of the sample, roughly 0.55% is held by the ten largest clones.

Donors were healthy HIV-negative adults with no recently reported acute infections or vaccinations. Every donor was a Caucasian adult living in Nashville, Tennessee, USA. CD4+ T cells were enriched by magnetic negative selection, after which naive cells were positively selected on CD45RA and the negative fraction was taken as the memory subset. Blood was collected by leukapheresis, and PBMCs were isolated by Ficoll-Histopaque density gradient centrifugation and then cryopreserved in liquid nitrogen vapor phase. Analytical flow cytometry was used to check the purity and quantity of every magnetically sorted T cell population. From each sorted fraction, genomic DNA was isolated and quantified by UV absorbance on a Nanodrop 2000c.

This sequence originates from a man aged 18 to 29 in good health. Some clones in this sample may be carry-over from other donors' samples. Recombination joined TRBV4-1 with TRBJ2-7; perhaps TRBD1 is the D gene, with 6 bases matching. The sample taken for sequencing was memory CD4+ T cells from PBMCs. Explained via the paper, the cell subset or site label denotes: CD45RA-negative fraction. The CDR3 corresponds to CASSQDPDRRDYEQYF. DNA sequence: TGCGCCAGCAGCCAAGATCCGGACAGAAGAGACTACGAGCAGTACTTC.